This record looks at one T cell receptor beta chain sequence and its context. No antigen is known for it. This sample is drawn from a study of T cell responses to AZD1222 COVID-19 vaccine. Profiling relied on immunoSEQ multiplex PCR, and the TCRdb table lists in-frame clones only, not all of them. Here the sample spans some 100,000 clones, around 90% being singletons. Broader study findings: Spike-specific TCRs gained breadth and depth after people received two AZD1222 doses.

Sequencing was performed on peripheral blood, taken 28 days after the second AZD1222 dose. This sequence originates from an adult who received the AZD1222 COVID-19 vaccine.

The CDR3 protein is CASSFQGYSTDTQYF. The CDR3 DNA reads as TGTGCCAGCAGCTTCCAGGGGTATAGCACAGATACGCAGTATTTT. The J gene is TRBJ2-3, the V gene TRBV5-4; D possibly corresponds to TRBD1 (6 bases). With 2 bases removed from V and 0 bases from J, the gap between germline ends came to 10 bases. CDR3 length: 15 amino acids. The germline V gene has CDR1 SGHNT and CDR2 YYREEE (reference sequence).